Listed below are T cell receptor beta chains from one sample, sequenced in a study of CD8 T cells in ankylosing spondylitis. Each CDR3 protein is one row after TCRdb ran MiXCR on the 5' RACE reads. The top ten clones hold approximately 15% of a sample with 190,000 or so distinct CDR3 sequences, around 13% of them seen once. The source material was blood, either unsorted or a sorted T cell fraction (not recorded which). Receptors originate from a male donor with ankylosing spondylitis or in good health (not recorded which). Each CDR3 is given with its conserved first and last residue. Fields, in order: D gene, V gene, clone size, J gene, CDR3 protein, CDR3 DNA. The D gene is left open where the match is weak. Rows may omit the clone size; those that give it use once, few, many or a size class.

>NA|TRBV27|many|TRBJ1-1
CASSLGVAREAFF
TGTGCCAGCAGTTTAGGAGTGGCCCGAGAAGCTTTCTTT
>NA|TRBV12-3/TRBV12-4|few|TRBJ1-1
CASSVSLGTEAFF
TGTGCCAGCAGTGTCTCTCTCGGCACTGAAGCTTTCTTT
>TRBD1|TRBV20-1|many|TRBJ2-6
CSARVGTGDPFWSGANVLTF
TGCAGTGCTAGAGTTGGGACAGGGGACCCGTTCTGGAGTGGGGCCAACGTCCTGACTTTC
>NA|TRBV20-1|NA|TRBJ2-1
CSATKVGVTFYNEQFF
TGCAGTGCCACTAAGGTCGGGGTCACCTTCTACAATGAGCAGTTCTTC
>TRBD1|TRBV11-2|NA|TRBJ2-7
CASSTGTGMSYEQYF
TGTGCCAGCAGCACCGGGACAGGGATGTCCTACGAGCAGTACTTC
>NA|TRBV27|NA|TRBJ1-5
CASSLGSGSQPQHF
TGTGCCAGCAGTTTAGGTTCGGGGAGTCAGCCCCAGCATTTT
>TRBD1|TRBV29-1|many|TRBJ2-3
CSVRTPGQGPDTQYF
TGCAGCGTTAGAACTCCGGGACAGGGGCCAGATACGCAGTATTTT
>NA|TRBV5-1|many|TRBJ2-1
CASSLLQGHEQFF
TGCGCCAGCAGCTTGTTGCAGGGCCATGAGCAGTTCTTC
>TRBD1|TRBV5-4|NA|TRBJ2-7
CASSLTGGLFEQYF
TGTGCCAGCAGCTTGACAGGGGGCCTTTTCGAGCAGTACTTC
>NA|TRBV6-5|NA|TRBJ2-7
CASSYAVGEINYEQYF
TGTGCCAGCAGTTACGCGGTCGGGGAAATAAACTACGAGCAGTACTTC
>NA|TRBV6-5|few|TRBJ1-5
CASSYDGYSNQPQHF
TGTGCCAGCAGTTATGACGGATATAGCAATCAGCCCCAGCATTTT
>NA|TRBV7-8|medium-sized|TRBJ2-1
CASSLLPGRVASSYNEQFF
TGTGCCAGCAGCTTACTGCCCGGGCGAGTGGCTTCCTCCTACAATGAGCAGTTCTTC
>NA|TRBV4-2|NA|TRBJ1-2
CASSQEGFTEPYGYTF
TGTGCCAGCAGCCAAGAAGGGTTTACAGAACCGTATGGCTACACCTTC
>TRBD2|TRBV4-1|NA|TRBJ2-7
CASSLSSSGSYEQYF
TGCGCCAGCTCCTTAAGTTCTAGCGGGTCCTACGAGCAGTACTTC
>NA|TRBV28|NA|TRBJ2-1
CASHTAFEQFF
TGTGCCAGTCATACGGCTTTTGAGCAGTTCTTC
>TRBD1|TRBV15|many|TRBJ2-1
CAAGTGSSYNEQFF
TGTGCCGCGGGGACAGGGAGCTCCTACAATGAGCAGTTCTTC
>NA|TRBV12-3/TRBV12-4|NA|TRBJ1-2
CASSSDYYGYTF
TGTGCCAGCAGTTCCGACTACTATGGCTACACCTTC
>NA|TRBV5-6|few|TRBJ2-1
CASRPEGVSYNEQFF
TGTGCCAGCAGACCAGAGGGGGTCTCCTACAATGAGCAGTTCTTC
>NA|TRBV11-2|few|TRBJ1-4
CASSTTDLNEKLFF
TGTGCCAGCAGCACGACCGACCTTAATGAAAAACTGTTTTTT
>NA|TRBV19|few|TRBJ1-1
CASSIPGTVNTEAFF
TGTGCCAGTAGTATTCCAGGGACCGTGAACACTGAAGCTTTCTTT
>TRBD1|TRBV5-1|NA|TRBJ2-7
CASSPGQGAVEQYF
TGCGCCAGCAGCCCGGGACAGGGGGCGGTCGAGCAGTACTTC
>TRBD2|TRBV20-1|NA|TRBJ2-7
CSAYSGVSSYEQYF
TGCAGTGCCTATAGCGGGGTCTCCTCCTACGAGCAGTACTTC
>TRBD2|TRBV6-5|NA|TRBJ2-5
CASSYPDLAGGGKETQYF
TGTGCCAGCAGTTACCCGGACCTAGCGGGAGGTGGGAAGGAGACCCAGTACTTC
>NA|TRBV19|few|TRBJ2-3
CASSPRLVGGTDTQYF
TGTGCCAGTAGTCCGCGACTAGTGGGCGGCACAGATACGCAGTATTTT
>TRBD1|TRBV12-3/TRBV12-4|many|TRBJ1-1
CASSTGATEAFF
TGTGCCAGCAGTACAGGGGCCACTGAAGCTTTCTTT
>NA|TRBV5-1|many|TRBJ2-7
CASSLLPSDEQYF
TGCGCCAGCAGCTTGCTCCCTAGCGACGAGCAGTACTTC
>NA|TRBV27|few|TRBJ2-3
CASSLNVGKGRDTQYF
TGTGCCAGCAGTCTAAATGTAGGGAAGGGGAGAGATACGCAGTATTTT
>NA|TRBV28|few|TRBJ2-7
CASSTTGSEQYF
TGTGCCAGCAGTACCACAGGGTCCGAGCAGTACTTC
>NA|TRBV27|NA|TRBJ1-2
CASSLSKSYGYTF
TGTGCCAGCAGTTTATCAAAGAGCTATGGCTACACCTTC